This T cell receptor (beta chain) was obtained from a study of T-cell memory formation after mild COVID-19. This CDR3 is built from 16 residues. V lost 5 bases and J lost 4, with 18 bases in between. Using its own MiXCR run on the 5' RACE reads, TCRdb lists one record per CDR3 protein. The sample has tens of thousands of distinct CDR3 sequences, 25% to 30% seen once. The sequence derives from a man in his late teens or twenties who had mild COVID-19 (a few samples of this study predate the infection). Cell type and time point are not known. The material sequenced was PBMCs or a T cell subset sorted from them (not recorded which). V gene TRBV12-3 or TRBV12-4 combines with J gene TRBJ2-1; D is perhaps TRBD2 (6 bases). This CDR3 is CASSKRDFFGYNEQFF. CDR3 nucleotides: TGTGCCAGCAGTAAACGGGACTTTTTCGGATACAATGAGCAGTTCTTC.